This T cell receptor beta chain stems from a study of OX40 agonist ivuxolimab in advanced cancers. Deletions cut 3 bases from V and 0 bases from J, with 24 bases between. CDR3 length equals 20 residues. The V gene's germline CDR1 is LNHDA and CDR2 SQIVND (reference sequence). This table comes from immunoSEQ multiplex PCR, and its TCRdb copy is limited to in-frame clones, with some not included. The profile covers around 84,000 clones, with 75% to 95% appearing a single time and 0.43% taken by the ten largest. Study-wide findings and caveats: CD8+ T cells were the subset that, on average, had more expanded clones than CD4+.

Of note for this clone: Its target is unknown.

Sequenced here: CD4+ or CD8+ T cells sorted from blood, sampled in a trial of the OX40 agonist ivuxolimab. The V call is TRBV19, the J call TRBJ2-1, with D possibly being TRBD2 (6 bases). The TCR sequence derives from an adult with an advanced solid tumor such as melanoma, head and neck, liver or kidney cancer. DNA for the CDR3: TGTGCCAGTAGTATGTCCGGCGGGGACCTAGCGTGGAGCTCCTACAATGAGCAGTTCTTC. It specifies CASSMSGGDLAWSSYNEQFF.